The rows below give T cell receptor beta chains drawn from one sample of a study of blood T cell repertoires in COVID-19. This table comes from immunoSEQ multiplex PCR, and its TCRdb copy is limited to in-frame clones, with some not included. The data hold roughly 260,000 clones, with about 90% observed a single time. Sequencing input: peripheral blood. The receptors shown here come from a woman aged 45-60 years who had recovered from COVID-19. The CDR3 runs from the conserved cysteine through the conserved F or W. Rows may omit the clone size; those that give it use once, few, many or a size class.

abundance,j_gene,v_gene,CDR3aa
.,TRBJ2-2,TRBV30,CAWTGTANTGELFF
.,TRBJ2-7,TRBV27,CASSQMGALYEQYF
.,TRBJ2-6,TRBV10-2,CASTSTSGDSGANVLTF
.,TRBJ1-1,TRBV7-3,CASRGEAQGRLGRTEAFF
.,TRBJ2-3,TRBV5-1,CASRAGTTDTQYF
.,TRBJ2-5,TRBV5-1,CASSLEAGMVKTQYF
few,TRBJ1-3,TRBV23-1,CASSLTGGTSGNTIYF
few,TRBJ2-3,TRBV6-6,CASSFPREEQYF
.,TRBJ2-5,TRBV7-2,CASSFGGKETQYF
.,TRBJ2-1,TRBV7-9,CASSFYGETSGYNEQFF
once,TRBJ2-5,TRBV11-1,CASSPGGGRVETQYF
once,TRBJ2-7,TRBV3-1/TRBV3-2,CASSLHLTGTPYEQYF
.,TRBJ2-1,TRBV4-2,CASSQEGTSLSQGSYNEQFF
.,TRBJ1-2,TRBV4-3,CASSPQGVISYYGYTF
.,TRBJ2-7,TRBV10-3,CAISESSFFQRSYEQYF
.,TRBJ1-5,TRBV7-9,CASSTGTGVYSNQPQHF
.,TRBJ2-6,TRBV11-2,CASSLRGYGANVLTF
.,TRBJ1-5,TRBV4-1,CASSPNLDQPQHF
.,TRBJ1-2,TRBV28,CASCPISIYGYTF
.,TRBJ1-1,TRBV27,CASSPGQGLAEAFF
.,TRBJ1-6,TRBV23-1,CASSQSCRRRGGSPLHF
.,TRBJ2-3,TRBV9,CASSVGTGEGDTQYF
.,TRBJ2-7,TRBV11-2,CASSPRPGHSYEQYF
once,TRBJ1-1,TRBV4-3,CASSQDLSRDTEAFF
.,TRBJ2-1,TRBV24-1,CATSDPWASYNEQFF
.,TRBJ2-1,TRBV10-1,CASSESRGSSYNEQFF
once,TRBJ1-5,TRBV18,CASSPTRANRGSQPQHF
.,TRBJ2-5,TRBV6-2/TRBV6-3,CASSYFSLQETQYF
once,TRBJ1-1,TRBV9,CASSPNTGGTEAFF
.,TRBJ1-1,TRBV7-2,CASSSNTGTHTEAFF
.,TRBJ2-3,TRBV29-1,CSVDTAGSDTQYF
.,TRBJ1-5,TRBV30,CAWSVRGVLNQPQHF
.,TRBJ2-3,TRBV27,CASSPGWGQGTDTQYF
.,TRBJ1-1,TRBV9,CASSVGGRDRAGTEAFF
.,TRBJ1-2,TRBV7-9,CASSNPGGGIYGYTF
.,TRBJ1-1,TRBV9,CASSALRGQLNTEAFF
.,TRBJ2-7,TRBV19,CASSSGDRGLDEQYF
.,TRBJ2-5,TRBV7-9,CASSSYRGQETQYF
.,TRBJ2-7,TRBV23-1,CASSHPRHPSSYEQYF
.,TRBJ2-3,TRBV7-6,CASSVYQGASTDTQYF
.,TRBJ2-7,TRBV5-5,CASSLSTYYEQYF
.,TRBJ2-1,TRBV5-1,CASSSDNSYNEQFF